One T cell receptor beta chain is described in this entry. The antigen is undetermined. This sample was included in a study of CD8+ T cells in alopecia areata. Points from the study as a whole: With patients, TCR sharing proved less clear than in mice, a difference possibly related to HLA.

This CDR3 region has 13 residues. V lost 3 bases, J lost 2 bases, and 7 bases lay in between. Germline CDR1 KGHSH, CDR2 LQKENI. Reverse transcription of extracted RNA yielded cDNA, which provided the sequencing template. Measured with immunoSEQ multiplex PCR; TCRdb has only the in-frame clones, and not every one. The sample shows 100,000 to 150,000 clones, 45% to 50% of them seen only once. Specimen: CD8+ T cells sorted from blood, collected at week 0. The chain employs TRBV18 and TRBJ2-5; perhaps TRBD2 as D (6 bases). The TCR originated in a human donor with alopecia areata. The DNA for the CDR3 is TGTGCCAGCTCACCCGGACTACAAGAGACCCAGTACTTC. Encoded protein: CASSPGLQETQYF.